The 12 T cell receptor beta chains in this list originate from one sample, sequenced in a study of graft-versus-host responses after intestinal transplantation. Responders that carried the CFSE label, around 200,000 of them, were plated with around 200,000 irradiated, violet-dye-labeled stimulator cells. Method: immunoSEQ multiplex PCR; TCRdb's copy keeps in-frame clones and lacks some. The sample contains about 22,000 clones, 35% to 50% of which appear only once. The specimen was alloreactive CD8+ T cells from a mixed lymphocyte reaction culture, collected before intestinal transplant. Noted subset: CFSE-low proliferating T cells sorted from approximately six-day pre-transplant mixed lymphocyte reaction (GvH or HvG direction). The receptor source for this set is a human patient who received an intestinal transplant.

This clone was detected only a few times. V gene TRBV5-1 combines with J gene TRBJ2-7; tentatively, D is TRBD2 (6 bases). The CDR3 loop spans 14 amino acids. Germline CDR1 and CDR2: SGHRS and YFSETQ. V dropped 5 bases and J dropped 0 bases, with 12 bases sitting between them. CDR3 sequence reads: CASSPGSPSYEQYF. The CDR3 DNA sequence: TGCGCCAGCAGTCCCGGGAGCCCCTCCTACGAGCAGTACTTC. The full variable domain, its missing parts supplied by reference TRBV5-1 and TRBJ2-7, is KAGVTQTPRYLIKTRGQQVTLSCSPISGHRSVSWYQQTPGQGLQFLFEYFSETQRNKGNFPGRFSGRQFSNSRSEMNVSTLELGDSALYLCASSPGSPSYEQYFGPGTRLTVT.

The J gene is TRBJ1-1, the V gene TRBV9, with TRBD1 matching over 8 bases. CDR1 is SGDLS and CDR2 is YYNGEE in the germline V gene. The junction had 17 bases not matched to a gene; V was cut back by 2 bases and J by 5 bases. The CDR3 has 18 amino acids. This chain's CDR3 is CASSVGGVRGPSRTEAFF. The CDR3 DNA reads TGTGCCAGCAGCGTTGGAGGCGTCAGGGGGCCGAGTAGGACTGAAGCTTTCTTT.

This clone showed up just a few times. As DNA, the CDR3 is TGCGCCAGCAGATCCGGGACAGGGGGCGCAGAGACCCAGTACTTC. It codes for CASRSGTGGAETQYF. The chain employs TRBV5-1 and TRBJ2-5, with 12 bases fitting TRBD1. Germline loops: CDR1 SGHRS, CDR2 YFSETQ. The CDR3 is 15 residues long. Trimming took 5 bases from V and 4 from J; bases not matched to a gene: 6.

V is TRBV30 and J is TRBJ2-7; perhaps TRBD1 as D (5 bases). Germline lookup yields CDR1 GTSNPN and CDR2 SVGIG (reference sequence). The V end was cut by 3 bases, the J end by 2 bases, with 11 bases between. The CDR3 runs to 13 residues. The CDR3 DNA reads TGTGCCTGGAGGGTTAGGGGAACCTACGAGCAGTACTTC. Translation: CAWRVRGTYEQYF. The full variable domain, in which reference TRBV30 and TRBJ2-7 provide the parts outside the CDR3, is SQTIHQWPATLVQPVGSPLSLECTVEGTSNPNLYWYRQAAGRGLQLLFYSVGIGQISSEVPQNLSASRPQDRQFILSSKKLLLSDSGFYLCAWRVRGTYEQYFGPGTRLTVT.

This clone was counted a few times. The chain employs TRBV19 and TRBJ1-3, with a tentative D call TRBD1 (5 bases). The CDR3 is made up of 16 amino acids. Germline V gene data show CDR1 as LNHDA and CDR2 as SQIVND (reference sequence). V was clipped by 6 bases and J by 4 bases, with 19 bases between them. Here the CDR3 DNA reads TGTGCCAGTAGGAGTCCGGGGCCCCCATTCGGAAACACCATATATTTT. Its translation is CASRSPGPPFGNTIYF. Complete variable domain (other parts from reference TRBV19 and TRBJ1-3): DGGITQSPKYLFRKEGQNVTLSCEQNLNHDAMYWYRQDPGQGLRLIYYSQIVNDFQKGDIAEGYSVSREKKESFPLTVTSAQKNPTAFYLCASRSPGPPFGNTIYFGEGSWLTVV.

The chain links TRBV4-1 to TRBJ2-7; 7 positions agree with TRBD2. Per germline, CDR1 MGHRA and CDR2 YSYEKL. J was trimmed by 1 base and V by 2 bases; bases with no gene match: 8. This CDR3 spans 16 amino acids. In nucleotides, the CDR3 is TGCGCCAGCAGCCAATCTCTAGCGGTCCCATCCTACGAGCAGTACTTC. Protein: CASSQSLAVPSYEQYF.

With regard to this clone: A read error may explain this, as a much larger clone is one base away. The chain couples TRBV30 to TRBJ2-7; 8 bases match TRBD2. Germline CDR1 reads GTSNPN; CDR2 reads SVGIG (reference sequence). CDR3 size: 14 residues. The V and J ends lost 5 bases and 6 bases, in that order; junction bases with no gene match: 12. The CDR3 region is CAWSSGTSPLEQYF. CDR3 DNA sequence: TGTGCCTGGTCCTCCGGGACTAGTCCTCTCGAGCAGTACTTC.

This clone was seen just once. The DNA of the CDR3 is TGTGCCAGCAGTATAAGGTCCACTGAAGCTTTCTTT. Translating it yields CASSIRSTEAFF. V and J are TRBV2 and TRBJ1-1; D not certain. V lost 5 bases and J 4 bases, leaving 8 bases between the germline ends. CDR3 size: 12 residues. From germline, CDR1 is SNHLY and CDR2 FYNNEI.

The V call is TRBV5-6, the J call TRBJ2-6, with D unclear. From germline, CDR1 is SGHDT and CDR2 YYEEEE. The ends were cut back, 0 bases at V and 0 bases at J, with 10 bases in the middle. The CDR3 covers 17 residues. The CDR3 protein is CASSLDSIGSGANVLTF. DNA of the CDR3: TGTGCCAGCAGCTTGGATAGTATTGGCTCTGGGGCCAACGTCCTGACTTTC.

This clone was counted between two and nine times. The V call is TRBV30, the J call TRBJ2-3; TRBD2 is a possible D gene (5 bases). Between the trimmed V and J ends, which lost 3 bases and 5 bases, there was a span of 12 bases. Germline lookup yields CDR1 GTSNPN and CDR2 SVGIG (reference sequence). The CDR3 consists of 13 residues. DNA of the CDR3: TGTGCCTGGAGCATAAAAGCGGTAGATACGCAGTATTTT. Amino acid sequence: CAWSIKAVDTQYF.

This clone was observed a handful of times. The chain recombines TRBV5-6 with TRBJ2-5; D gene uncertain. This CDR3 is built from 13 residues. Trimming stripped 3 bases from V and 3 bases from J, with 9 bases between. Germline CDR1 and CDR2: SGHDT and YYEEEE. CDR3 bases: TGTGCCAGCAGCTCCGGGTTAGAAGAGACCCAGTACTTC. It is translated as CASSSGLEETQYF.

V is TRBV2 and J is TRBJ1-6; the D gene is possibly TRBD1 (5 bases). Trimming stripped 8 bases from V and 7 bases from J, with 15 bases between. The V gene's germline CDR1 is SNHLY and CDR2 FYNNEI. This CDR3 spans 14 amino acids. CDR3 bases: TGTGCCAGCTGGGGGGATACGGGGAATTCACCCCTCCACTTT. Translating it yields CASWGDTGNSPLHF.